The 3 T cell receptor beta chains below come from one sample, sequenced in a study of cytomegalovirus exposure and HLA in healthy donors. The PCR used 60 Vbeta and 13 Jbeta primers. The method was immunoSEQ multiplex PCR; TCRdb's version includes in-frame clones alone and lacks a portion of them. The sample lists 90,000 to 150,000 clones; 65% to 85% were seen once. The material sequenced was PBMCs. These receptor sequences come from a man aged 50-60 years in good health and CMV-seropositive.

The chain couples TRBV10-2 to TRBJ2-3; 11 bases are shared with TRBD2. Unmatched junction bases numbered 4, after V lost 8 bases and J lost 0 bases. The CDR3 loop spans 15 amino acids. Per the germline V gene, CDR1 is WSHSY and CDR2 is SAAADI. The CDR3 DNA reads as TGCGCCAGCGGAACTAGCGGGGGCAGCACAGATACGCAGTATTTT. It codes for CASGTSGGSTDTQYF.

This chain connects TRBV18 to TRBJ1-1, with 8 bases that match TRBD1. Germline lookup yields CDR1 KGHSH and CDR2 LQKENI. V lost 4 bases and J lost 5; bases outside the gene matches: 3. This CDR3 is built from 13 residues. The CDR3 region is CASSLGQGTEAFF. The CDR3 bases are TGTGCCAGCTCACTTGGACAGGGTACTGAAGCTTTCTTT.

This clone was recorded a few times. The chain couples TRBV27 to TRBJ1-4, with a tentative D call TRBD1 (5 bases). The germline V gene encodes CDR1 MNHEY and CDR2 SMNVEV (reference sequence). This CDR3 is built from 14 residues. V was clipped by 0 bases and J by 6 bases, with 8 bases between them. Here the CDR3 reads CASSLSWGDEKLFF. CDR3 in DNA: TGTGCCAGCAGTTTATCCTGGGGGGATGAAAAACTGTTTTTT.